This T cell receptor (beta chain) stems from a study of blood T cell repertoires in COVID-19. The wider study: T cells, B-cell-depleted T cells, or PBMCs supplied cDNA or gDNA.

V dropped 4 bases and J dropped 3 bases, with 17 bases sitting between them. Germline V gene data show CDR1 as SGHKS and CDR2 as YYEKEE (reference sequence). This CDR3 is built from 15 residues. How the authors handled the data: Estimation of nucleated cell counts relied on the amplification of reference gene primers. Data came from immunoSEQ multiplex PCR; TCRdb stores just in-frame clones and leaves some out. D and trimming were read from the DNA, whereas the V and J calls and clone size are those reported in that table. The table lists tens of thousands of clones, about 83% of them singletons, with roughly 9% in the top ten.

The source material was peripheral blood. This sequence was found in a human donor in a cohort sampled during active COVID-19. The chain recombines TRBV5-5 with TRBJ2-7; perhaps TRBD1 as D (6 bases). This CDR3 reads CASSIGQSTGYEQYF. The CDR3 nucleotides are TGTGCCAGCAGCATTGGACAGAGCACGGGCTACGAGCAGTACTTC.